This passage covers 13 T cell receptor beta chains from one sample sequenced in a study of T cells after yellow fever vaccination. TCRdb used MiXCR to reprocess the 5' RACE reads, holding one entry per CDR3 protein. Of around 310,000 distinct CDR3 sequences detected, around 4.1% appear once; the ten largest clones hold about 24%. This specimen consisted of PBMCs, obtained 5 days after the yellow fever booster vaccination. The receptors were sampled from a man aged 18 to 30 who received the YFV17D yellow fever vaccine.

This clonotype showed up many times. The CDR3 DNA follows: TGTGCCAGCAGTTACTCGTTGAATCAGCCCCAGCATTTT. Translation: CASSYSLNQPQHF. J is TRBJ1-5 and V is TRBV6-2 or TRBV6-3; D unclear. V lost 0 bases, J lost 4 bases, and 4 bases lay in between. The CDR3 runs 13 residues. Germline CDR1 MNHEY, CDR2 SVGEGT.

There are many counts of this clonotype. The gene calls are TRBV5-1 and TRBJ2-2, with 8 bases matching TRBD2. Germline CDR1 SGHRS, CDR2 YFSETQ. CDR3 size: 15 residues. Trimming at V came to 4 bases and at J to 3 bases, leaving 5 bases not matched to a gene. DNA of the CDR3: TGCGCCAGCAGCCATGGACTAGCTTACACCGGGGAGCTGTTTTTT. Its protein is CASSHGLAYTGELFF.

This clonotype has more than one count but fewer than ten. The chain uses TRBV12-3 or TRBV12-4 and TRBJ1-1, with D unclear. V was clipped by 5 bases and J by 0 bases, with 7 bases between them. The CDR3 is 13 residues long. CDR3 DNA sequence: TGTGCCAGCAGTGAACAACTGAACACTGAAGCTTTCTTT. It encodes CASSEQLNTEAFF.

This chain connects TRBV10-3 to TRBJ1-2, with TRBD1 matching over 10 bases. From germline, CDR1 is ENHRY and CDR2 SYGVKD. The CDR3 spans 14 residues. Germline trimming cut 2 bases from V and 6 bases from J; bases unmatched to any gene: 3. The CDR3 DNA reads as TGTGCCATCAGTGAGGAAGACAGGGGGCATGGCTACACCTTC. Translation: CAISEEDRGHGYTF.

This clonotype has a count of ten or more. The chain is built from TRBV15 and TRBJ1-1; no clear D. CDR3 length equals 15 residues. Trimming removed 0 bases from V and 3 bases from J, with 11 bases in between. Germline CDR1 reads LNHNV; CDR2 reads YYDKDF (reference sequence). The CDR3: CATSRDLGWDTEAFF. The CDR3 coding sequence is TGTGCCACCAGCAGAGACCTGGGGTGGGACACTGAAGCTTTCTTT.

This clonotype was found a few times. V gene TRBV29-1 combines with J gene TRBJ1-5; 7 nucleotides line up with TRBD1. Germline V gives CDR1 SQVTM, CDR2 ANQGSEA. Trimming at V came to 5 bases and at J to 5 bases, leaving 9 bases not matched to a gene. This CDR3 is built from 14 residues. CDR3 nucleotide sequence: TGCAGCGTTATCGGGGACAGCCCACATCAGCCCCAGCATTTT. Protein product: CSVIGDSPHQPQHF.

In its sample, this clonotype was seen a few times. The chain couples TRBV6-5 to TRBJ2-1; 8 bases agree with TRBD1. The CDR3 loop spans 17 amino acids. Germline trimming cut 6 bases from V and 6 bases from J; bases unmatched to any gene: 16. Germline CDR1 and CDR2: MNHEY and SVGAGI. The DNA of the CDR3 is TGTGCCAGCAGCACCTATGGACAGGGTTGGAAGGTCAATGAGCAGTTCTTC. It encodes CASSTYGQGWKVNEQFF.

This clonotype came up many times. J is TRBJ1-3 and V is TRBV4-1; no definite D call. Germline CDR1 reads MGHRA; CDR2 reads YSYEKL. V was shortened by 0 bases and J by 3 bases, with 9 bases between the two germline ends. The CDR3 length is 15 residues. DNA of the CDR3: TGCGCCAGCAGCCAAGATCGGACGGTTGGAAACACCATATATTTT. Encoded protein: CASSQDRTVGNTIYF.

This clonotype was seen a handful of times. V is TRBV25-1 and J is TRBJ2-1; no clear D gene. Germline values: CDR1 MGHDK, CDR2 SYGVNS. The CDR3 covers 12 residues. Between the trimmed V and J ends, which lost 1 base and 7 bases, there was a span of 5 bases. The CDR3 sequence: CASSELVNEQFF. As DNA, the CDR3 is TGTGCCAGCAGTGAATTGGTGAATGAGCAGTTCTTC.

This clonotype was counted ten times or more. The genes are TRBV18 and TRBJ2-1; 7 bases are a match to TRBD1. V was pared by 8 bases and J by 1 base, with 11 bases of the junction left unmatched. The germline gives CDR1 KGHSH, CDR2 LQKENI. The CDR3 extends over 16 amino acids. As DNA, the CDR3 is TGTGCCAGCGGGGCCGGACAGGCGCATTCCTACAATGAGCAGTTCTTC. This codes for CASGAGQAHSYNEQFF.

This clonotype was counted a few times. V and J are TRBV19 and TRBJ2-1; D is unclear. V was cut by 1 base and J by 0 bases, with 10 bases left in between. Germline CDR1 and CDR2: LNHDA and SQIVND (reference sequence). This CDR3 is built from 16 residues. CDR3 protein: CASSIVVPGSYNEQFF. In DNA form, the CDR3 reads TGTGCCAGTAGTATAGTGGTCCCGGGCTCCTACAATGAGCAGTTCTTC.

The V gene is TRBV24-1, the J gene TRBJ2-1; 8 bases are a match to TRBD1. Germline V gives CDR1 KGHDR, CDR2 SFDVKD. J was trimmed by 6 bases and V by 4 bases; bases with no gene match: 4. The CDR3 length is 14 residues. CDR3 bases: TGTGCCACCAGTGAGGGGGGACAGGTCAATGAGCAGTTCTTC. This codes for CATSEGGQVNEQFF.

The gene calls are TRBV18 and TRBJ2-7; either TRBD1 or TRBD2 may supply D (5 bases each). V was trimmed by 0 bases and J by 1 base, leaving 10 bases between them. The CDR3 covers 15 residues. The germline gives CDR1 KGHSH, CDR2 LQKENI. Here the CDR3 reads CASSPPRDQSYEQYF. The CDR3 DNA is TGTGCCAGCTCACCACCTAGGGACCAGTCCTACGAGCAGTACTTC.